This TCR beta chain was recorded in a study of blood T cell repertoires in COVID-19. Whole-study context: The United States, Italy and Spain supplied acute and convalescent COVID-19 samples. The cDNA or gDNA used as material had been derived from T cells, B-cell-depleted T cells, or PBMCs.

Original analysis: The authors estimated nucleated cell counts from reference gene primer amplification. Sequencing was performed with immunoSEQ multiplex PCR; in TCRdb, only in-frame clones are kept and a portion is missing. V and J calls and clone size are copied from that table; D and trimming were computed from the DNA. The repertoire consists of tens of thousands of clones, with around 81% occurring once and the leading ten covering about 16%. The CDR3 has 14 amino acids. Germline values: CDR1 MNHEY, CDR2 SMNVEV (reference sequence). V was cut by 3 bases and J by 3 bases, with 12 bases left in between.

The sequence came from a human donor in a cohort sampled during active COVID-19. V and J are TRBV27 and TRBJ2-7; possibly TRBD2 for D (5 bases). Sequenced material: peripheral blood. In DNA, the CDR3 is TGTGCCAGCAGTTTGATCGGGGAACGCTACGAGCAGTACTTC. Translating gives CASSLIGERYEQYF.